A single sample gave rise to the 24 T cell receptor beta chains below, sequenced in a study of blood T cell repertoires in COVID-19. Produced via immunoSEQ multiplex PCR; TCRdb's table is partial and in-frame only. The table has about 190,000 clones, roughly 80% seen once. The sequenced sample consisted of peripheral blood. Receptors were obtained from a man in his fifties who had recovered from COVID-19.

The chain is built from TRBV19 and TRBJ1-2; 8 nucleotides align to TRBD1. CDR1 LNHDA and CDR2 SQIVND come from the germline V gene (reference sequence). The CDR3 loop spans 13 amino acids. V gave up 5 bases and J gave up 5 bases; unmatched junction bases: 4. For the CDR3, the DNA is TGTGCCAGTAGTTCGACAGGGGAATATGGCTACACCTTC. It is translated as CASSSTGEYGYTF.

The V call is TRBV7-2, the J call TRBJ2-3, with 7 bases identical to TRBD1. The CDR3 has 16 amino acids. CDR1 and CDR2 from the germline V gene are SGHTA and FQGNSA. After removal of 5 bases from V and 2 bases from J, the junction contained 10 bases not matched to a gene. The DNA for the CDR3 is TGTGCCAGCAGCCCTCGGGGACAGCTTACCACAGATACGCAGTATTTT. This translates into CASSPRGQLTTDTQYF.

V and J are TRBV5-4 and TRBJ1-2; TRBD1 matches 7 bases. Trimming at V came to 3 bases and at J to 1 base, leaving 3 bases not matched to a gene. The germline V gene encodes CDR1 SGHNT and CDR2 YYREEE (reference sequence). This CDR3 spans 14 amino acids. The CDR3 protein is CASSSGTDNYGYTF. The CDR3 DNA sequence: TGTGCCAGCAGCTCCGGGACAGATAACTATGGCTACACCTTC. The whole variable domain, filled in from reference TRBV5-4 and TRBJ1-2, reads ETGVTQSPTHLIKTRGQQVTLRCSSQSGHNTVSWYQQALGQGPQFIFQYYREEENGRGNFPPRFSGLQFPNYSSELNVNALELDDSALYLCASSSGTDNYGYTFGSGTRLTVV.

The chain couples TRBV5-1 to TRBJ2-1, with TRBD2 identical over 9 bases. V lost 3 bases, J lost 4 bases, and 5 bases stayed unmatched. Looked up from germline, CDR1 is SGHRS and CDR2 is YFSETQ. The CDR3 covers 15 residues. In DNA form, the CDR3 reads TGCGCCAGCAGCTCCGGGACTAGCTCATACAATGAGCAGTTCTTC. The encoded protein is CASSSGTSSYNEQFF.

J is TRBJ2-3 and V is TRBV10-3, with D uncertain. This CDR3 is 13 amino acids long. The V end lost 4 bases, the J end lost 3 bases, and 8 bases lay between the germline ends. Germline V gene sequence: CDR1 ENHRY, CDR2 SYGVKD. CDR3 sequence reads: CAISVKETDTQYF. The DNA of the CDR3 is TGTGCCATCAGTGTAAAGGAGACAGATACGCAGTATTTT.

The V and J genes are TRBV5-6 and TRBJ2-7, with TRBD1 matching over 9 bases. The CDR3 is 12 residues long. Losses at the gene ends were 3 bases for V and 6 bases for J; bases not matched to a gene: 1. Germline V gene data show CDR1 as SGHDT and CDR2 as YYEEEE. CDR3 bases: TGTGCCAGCAGCTGGGGACAGGGCGAGCAGTACTTC. It codes for CASSWGQGEQYF.

V gene TRBV6-2 or TRBV6-3 combines with J gene TRBJ2-5; TRBD2 agrees at 8 bases. J was trimmed by 4 bases and V by 6 bases; bases with no gene match: 19. CDR1 is MNHEY, CDR2 SVGEGT, per germline. The CDR3 is 18 amino acids. CDR3 sequence: CASRPGRGASGYGETQYF. In nucleotides, the CDR3 is TGTGCCAGCAGGCCTGGCCGGGGGGCTAGCGGGTATGGAGAGACCCAGTACTTC.

The gene calls are TRBV12-3 or TRBV12-4 and TRBJ2-3; the match to TRBD2 covers 8 bases. V dropped 6 bases and J dropped 12; count of bases not matched to a gene: 8. This CDR3 comprises 12 residues. CDR3 sequence reads: CASRQGLGGQYF. CDR3 in DNA: TGTGCCAGCAGACAGGGACTAGGAGGTCAGTATTTT.

The rearrangement links TRBV19 to TRBJ2-1; 10 nucleotides agree with TRBD1. J was trimmed by 5 bases and V by 4 bases; bases with no gene match: 5. The CDR3 covers 15 residues. Germline V gives CDR1 LNHDA, CDR2 SQIVND (reference sequence). The CDR3 DNA follows: TGTGCCAGTAGTAACCGGGACAGGGGCCACAATGAGCAGTTCTTC. This translates into CASSNRDRGHNEQFF.

This chain links TRBV27 with TRBJ2-5; no clear D gene. The CDR3 length is 13 residues. Germline values: CDR1 MNHEY, CDR2 SMNVEV (reference sequence). Deletions cut 6 bases from V and 0 bases from J, with 8 bases between. The CDR3 loop is CASSALNQETQYF. CDR3 sequence (DNA): TGTGCCAGCAGCGCGCTCAACCAAGAGACCCAGTACTTC.

The chain joins TRBV18 to TRBJ2-2; 9 positions agree with TRBD2. CDR1 is KGHSH and CDR2 is LQKENI in the germline V gene. Losses at the gene ends were 2 bases for V and 11 bases for J; bases not matched to a gene: 9. CDR3 length: 15 residues. CDR3 bases: TGTGCCAGCTCACCAATTTCTGCGGGAGGGCCAGAGCTGTTTTTT. Translation: CASSPISAGGPELFF.

This rearrangement joins TRBV19 to TRBJ2-1; possibly TRBD2 for D (5 bases). Trimming took off 8 bases at V and 3 bases at J, with 20 bases between the two ends. This CDR3 spans 16 amino acids. The germline V gene has CDR1 LNHDA and CDR2 SQIVND (reference sequence). This CDR3 reads CASGVGVTPLYNEQFF. DNA for the CDR3: TGTGCCAGTGGGGTCGGGGTAACCCCACTCTACAATGAGCAGTTCTTC. The whole variable domain, filled in from reference TRBV19 and TRBJ2-1, reads DGGITQSPKYLFRKEGQNVTLSCEQNLNHDAMYWYRQDPGQGLRLIYYSQIVNDFQKGDIAEGYSVSREKKESFPLTVTSAQKNPTAFYLCASGVGVTPLYNEQFFGPGTRLTVL.

In DNA form, the CDR3 reads TGTGCCAGCAGCGTAGACGGGAGCTCTGGAAACACCATATATTTT. Its protein product is CASSVDGSSGNTIYF. The J gene is TRBJ1-3, the V gene TRBV9; D remains unclear. The CDR3 loop spans 15 amino acids. V shed 0 bases and J shed 0 bases, with 7 bases lying between them. Germline V gives CDR1 SGDLS, CDR2 YYNGEE.

This clone was counted many times. The V and J genes are TRBV20-1 and TRBJ1-5, with D perhaps matching TRBD1 (5 bases). Trimming took 3 bases from V and 8 from J, leaving 14 bases between them. The CDR3 has 13 residues. CDR1 DFQATT and CDR2 SNEGSKA come from the germline V gene (reference sequence). CDR3 amino acids: CSASPGRSEPQHF. The DNA of the CDR3 is TGCAGTGCTAGTCCAGGGAGGTCCGAGCCCCAGCATTTT.

In this sample, this clone turned up a few times. J is TRBJ2-1 and V is TRBV4-2, with 8 positions matching TRBD2. This CDR3 has 16 amino acids. Germline loops: CDR1 LGHNA, CDR2 YNFKEQ. V was clipped by 2 bases and J by 4 bases; unmatched bases: 7. In nucleotides, the CDR3 is TGTGCCAGCAGCCAATTAGGTAGCGGGGCTTACAATGAGCAGTTCTTC. Translating it yields CASSQLGSGAYNEQFF.

The chain recombines TRBV18 with TRBJ1-1; D is possibly TRBD1 (6 bases). V dropped 1 base and J dropped 1 base, with 16 bases sitting between them. The germline V gene has CDR1 KGHSH and CDR2 LQKENI. This CDR3 has 17 residues. CDR3 DNA: TGTGCCAGCTCACCACGTTCGGGGGGGGGCGGGAACACTGAAGCTTTCTTT. Translated, it gives CASSPRSGGGGNTEAFF.

CDR3 region: CASSIISGSVYNEQFF. In nucleotides, the CDR3 is TGTGCCAGTAGTATTATCAGCGGGAGCGTTTACAATGAGCAGTTCTTC. The rearrangement joins TRBV19 to TRBJ2-1, with 8 bases lining up with TRBD2. The CDR3 extends over 16 amino acids. The trim removed 3 bases at V and 4 bases at J, leaving 8 bases unmatched. The germline V gene has CDR1 LNHDA and CDR2 SQIVND (reference sequence).

V usage is TRBV30 and J usage is TRBJ2-7; 11 bases are shared with TRBD1. The trim removed 7 bases at V and 6 bases at J, leaving 8 bases unmatched. CDR3 length equals 13 residues. In germline, CDR1 is GTSNPN, CDR2 SVGIG (reference sequence). As DNA, the CDR3 is TGTGCCTTGGACAGGGGGCAATTCAGCGAGCAGTACTTC. It is translated as CALDRGQFSEQYF.

The chain employs TRBV24-1 and TRBJ2-3; 7 bases map to TRBD2. J was trimmed by 2 bases and V by 1 base; bases with no gene match: 11. Germline assignment: CDR1 KGHDR and CDR2 SFDVKD. The CDR3 length is 18 residues. The chain's CDR3 is CATSDFGWKRGTTDTQYF. For the CDR3, the DNA is TGTGCCACCAGTGATTTCGGTTGGAAGCGGGGAACCACAGATACGCAGTATTTT.

This chain connects TRBV5-1 to TRBJ2-3; possible D gene TRBD2, 5 bases. Germline V gene sequence: CDR1 SGHRS, CDR2 YFSETQ. The ends were cut back, 4 bases at V and 0 bases at J, with 15 bases in the middle. CDR3 size: 16 residues. CDR3 amino acids: CASSTGVRLSTDTQYF. The CDR3 DNA reads as TGCGCCAGCAGCACCGGGGTTAGATTAAGCACAGATACGCAGTATTTT.

The rearrangement joins TRBV6-5 to TRBJ2-2; D might be TRBD2 (6 bases). Germline V lookup: CDR1 MNHEY, CDR2 SVGAGI. The CDR3 sequence is 15 residues long. Deletions cut 6 bases from V and 1 base from J, with 12 bases between. The CDR3 nucleotides read TGTGCCAGCAGCTTAGCGGTTGGGAACACCGGGGAGCTGTTTTTT. This gives the protein CASSLAVGNTGELFF.

The chain couples TRBV4-1 to TRBJ2-2, with D maybe TRBD1 (6 bases). Trimming left V 4 bases short and J 2 bases short, with 11 bases between. This CDR3 contains 15 residues. The V gene's germline CDR1 is MGHRA and CDR2 YSYEKL. The CDR3 spells CASSRGQGNTGELFF. Here the CDR3 DNA reads TGCGCCAGCAGCCGGGGGCAGGGTAACACCGGGGAGCTGTTTTTT.

J is TRBJ1-3 and V is TRBV25-1, with D unclear. The CDR3 contains 14 residues. Trimming left V 3 bases short and J 0 bases short, with 6 bases between. CDR1 and CDR2 (germline): MGHDK, SYGVNS. CDR3 residues: CASSDFFSGNTIYF. Written as DNA, the CDR3 is TGTGCCAGCAGTGACTTCTTCTCTGGAAACACCATATATTTT. Variable domain in full (rest from reference TRBV25-1 and TRBJ1-3): EADIYQTPRYLVIGTGKKITLECSQTMGHDKMYWYQQDPGMELHLIHYSYGVNSTEKGDLSSESTVSRIRTEHFPLTLESARPSHTSQYLCASSDFFSGNTIYFGEGSWLTVV.

This CDR3 is CAWKVLGTRVMNEQYF. The CDR3 coding sequence is TGTGCCTGGAAAGTACTAGGGACTAGAGTCATGAACGAGCAGTACTTC. The chain uses TRBV30 and TRBJ2-7; 8 nucleotides agree with TRBD2. CDR1 is GTSNPN, CDR2 SVGIG, per germline (reference sequence). Trimming cost V 4 bases and J 5 bases; bases outside gene matches: 16. This CDR3 spans 16 amino acids.